This TCR beta chain was obtained from a study of T cell changes during pregnancy in multiple sclerosis (dated by TCRdb to between 2018 and 2020). Background on the whole study: The study looked at changes in the T cell repertoire across pregnancy in women with multiple sclerosis.

Library preparation employed the immunoSEQ multiplex PCR assay. The source is immuneACCESS, and TCRdb retained only in-frame sequences with V and J called. Part of the clones is not carried over; for the studies checked, unresolved V genes explain less than half of this, and the remainder is unexplained. The sample yields 70,000 to 80,000 clones; about 89% were counted once. The ten largest make up more than 0.4% of the sample. The junction shows trimming of 6 bases on V and 6 bases on J, and the gene matches do not reach 5 bases of it. Based on the germline V gene (reference sequence), the CDR1 and CDR2 sequences are MNHNY and SVGAGI. Measured from the cysteine to the phenylalanine, the CDR3 is 13 residues long. The read is trimmed to its CDR3 DNA, 39 bases read in frame from base 1. This clone was detected only a few times. No cognate antigen has been identified for it. No clone much larger than this one lies a single base away; base qualities are absent.

Sequenced here: CD4+ T cells from peripheral blood mononuclear cells, sampled before pregnancy. The clonotype comes from a female donor with multiple sclerosis, enrolled in a pregnancy study. The rearrangement combines TRBV6-6 with TRBJ1-5; 7 central bases correspond to TRBD1. This receptor carries the CDR3 CASRLDRVQPQHF. Read as DNA, the sequence is TGTGCCAGCAGACTTGACAGGGTTCAGCCCCAGCATTTT.